This record concerns one T cell receptor beta chain sequence. Antigen specificity is unknown. Per the germline V gene, CDR1 is MNHEY and CDR2 is SVGEGT. The CDR3 extends over 14 amino acids. Trimming pared 6 bases from V and 5 bases from J, leaving 15 bases between. The sample is drawn from a study of Ad26.COV2.S vaccination and SARS-CoV-2 variants. TCRdb keeps only in-frame clones here, not all; method: immunoSEQ multiplex PCR. The data show 380,000 or so clones, with 75% to 90% seen just once and about 10% held by the top ten. As for treatment: 15 to 20 received Ad26.COV2.S at low or high dose, single or two shots; 5 received placebo; per-sample allocation not given. The investigators took samples on day 63 after the first vaccine or placebo injection. Wuhan-strain SARS-CoV-2 spike was expressed by the Ad26 vector that made up the vaccine. Findings and limits, study-wide: Breadth, reportedly substantial, characterized the spike-specific CD8+ and CD4+ T cell responses after vaccination.

This sequence was found in a person between 18 and 59 years old who received the Ad26.COV2.S COVID-19 vaccine or a placebo. The gene calls are TRBV6-2 or TRBV6-3 and TRBJ2-3, with D maybe TRBD2 (7 bases). The material sequenced was peripheral blood, taken in a trial of Ad26.COV2.S vaccine versus placebo. The CDR3 nucleotides read TGTGCCAGCAGCTGGGGGGGGGCCGGAGATACGCAGTATTTT. Translation: CASSWGGAGDTQYF.